A selection of T cell receptor beta chains follows, all from one sample in a study of T cells in Graves' hyperthyroidism and ophthalmopathy. Each CDR3 protein gets one entry after TCRdb re-called the multiplex PCR reads with MiXCR. The sample lists around 56,000 distinct CDR3 sequences, roughly 52% seen once, with 9.5% to 15% in the top ten. The sample taken for sequencing was blood. These receptor sequences come from a woman between 25 and 40 years old with Graves' ophthalmopathy. Both conserved end residues are trimmed from each CDR3. Size tells how often a clone was seen (once, few, many) or the class of an expanded clone, and some rows leave it out.

v_gene: TRBV20-1; j_gene: TRBJ2-7; abundance: many; CDR3aa: SAPGLIYEQY
v_gene: TRBV7-9; j_gene: TRBJ2-3; abundance: .; CDR3aa: ASSLGQGTDTQY
v_gene: TRBV5-6; j_gene: TRBJ2-7; abundance: many; CDR3aa: ASSLTRTSYEQY
v_gene: TRBV20-1; j_gene: TRBJ2-7; abundance: .; CDR3aa: SARVPGAYEQY
v_gene: TRBV3-1; j_gene: TRBJ2-3; abundance: many; CDR3aa: ASSQGGNTQY
v_gene: TRBV2; j_gene: TRBJ1-6; abundance: .; CDR3aa: ASSEEGYSPLH
v_gene: TRBV6-9; j_gene: TRBJ2-6; abundance: .; CDR3aa: ASTTQRVGAGANVLT
v_gene: TRBV6-2/TRBV6-3; j_gene: TRBJ2-1; abundance: .; CDR3aa: ASSWSGSGASSYNEQF
v_gene: TRBV5-1; j_gene: TRBJ2-7; abundance: many; CDR3aa: ASSTSPGGEQY
v_gene: TRBV2; j_gene: TRBJ2-2; abundance: .; CDR3aa: ASSTQGQLTGELF
v_gene: TRBV27; j_gene: TRBJ2-7; abundance: many; CDR3aa: ASSLLAGYEQY
v_gene: TRBV2; j_gene: TRBJ1-4; abundance: .; CDR3aa: ASSSTGGEKLF
v_gene: TRBV3-1; j_gene: TRBJ2-2; abundance: many; CDR3aa: ASSQDSVGTGELF
v_gene: TRBV14; j_gene: TRBJ2-3; abundance: few; CDR3aa: ASSLSGSARTDTQY
v_gene: TRBV11-2; j_gene: TRBJ2-2; abundance: many; CDR3aa: ASSFPHTGELF
v_gene: TRBV5-8; j_gene: TRBJ2-7; abundance: many; CDR3aa: ASSSGTGIYEQY
v_gene: TRBV20-1; j_gene: TRBJ1-3; abundance: .; CDR3aa: SVPDRASGSTIY
v_gene: TRBV20-1; j_gene: TRBJ2-1; abundance: many; CDR3aa: SARENPRLGGRNNEQF
v_gene: TRBV15; j_gene: TRBJ2-5; abundance: .; CDR3aa: ARLAGGVPHETQY
v_gene: TRBV6-4; j_gene: TRBJ2-3; abundance: many; CDR3aa: ATRKDRASTDTQY
v_gene: TRBV28; j_gene: TRBJ1-1; abundance: many; CDR3aa: ASSLAGQGNTEAF
v_gene: TRBV19; j_gene: TRBJ1-1; abundance: .; CDR3aa: ASSMGVRAF
v_gene: TRBV24-1; j_gene: TRBJ2-3; abundance: .; CDR3aa: ATSVGGALDTQY
v_gene: TRBV7-9; j_gene: TRBJ2-3; abundance: .; CDR3aa: ASSVGGGLAADTQY
v_gene: TRBV10-3; j_gene: TRBJ2-7; abundance: many; CDR3aa: ATLPGQTSYEQY
v_gene: TRBV5-1; j_gene: TRBJ1-4; abundance: many; CDR3aa: ASSGGTGEEKLF
v_gene: TRBV6-1; j_gene: TRBJ1-6; abundance: many; CDR3aa: ASSHTVNNSPLH
v_gene: TRBV7-3; j_gene: TRBJ2-3; abundance: many; CDR3aa: ASSLIAGASTDTQY
v_gene: TRBV7-3; j_gene: TRBJ2-3; abundance: .; CDR3aa: ASREGTGEDTQY
v_gene: TRBV5-1; j_gene: TRBJ2-7; abundance: once; CDR3aa: ASSLDGGSPAERY
v_gene: TRBV20-1; j_gene: TRBJ2-1; abundance: .; CDR3aa: SASALGHFYNEQV
v_gene: TRBV24-1; j_gene: TRBJ2-7; abundance: .; CDR3aa: ATSDPSSGSYEQY
v_gene: TRBV4-2; j_gene: TRBJ2-7; abundance: .; CDR3aa: TSSRGQGDYEQY
v_gene: TRBV18; j_gene: TRBJ2-5; abundance: .; CDR3aa: ASSRNPANEETQY
v_gene: TRBV5-4; j_gene: TRBJ2-5; abundance: once; CDR3aa: ASSERLAEETQY
v_gene: TRBV5-8; j_gene: TRBJ2-3; abundance: .; CDR3aa: ASSLARDRASTDTQY
v_gene: TRBV5-1; j_gene: TRBJ2-7; abundance: .; CDR3aa: ASSPAGTDYEQY
v_gene: TRBV5-1; j_gene: TRBJ2-3; abundance: many; CDR3aa: ASSLGRGPEDTQY
v_gene: TRBV6-5; j_gene: TRBJ2-7; abundance: .; CDR3aa: ASSPGQGNYEQY
v_gene: TRBV5-4; j_gene: TRBJ2-3; abundance: many; CDR3aa: ASSARLAGESDTQY
v_gene: TRBV11-2; j_gene: TRBJ1-1; abundance: .; CDR3aa: ASSIGGGLNTEAF
v_gene: TRBV2; j_gene: TRBJ2-5; abundance: many; CDR3aa: ASRPGLAGGSEETQY
v_gene: TRBV20-1; j_gene: TRBJ1-5; abundance: once; CDR3aa: SAAKLGQPQH
v_gene: TRBV6-1; j_gene: TRBJ1-2; abundance: many; CDR3aa: ASSESQGWGPNGYT
v_gene: TRBV10-2; j_gene: TRBJ2-1; abundance: .; CDR3aa: ASVRTDRGNNEQF
v_gene: TRBV27; j_gene: TRBJ2-5; abundance: many; CDR3aa: ASSPRGLETQY
v_gene: TRBV10-3; j_gene: TRBJ2-1; abundance: .; CDR3aa: AIESGGNEQF
v_gene: TRBV7-2; j_gene: TRBJ2-7; abundance: .; CDR3aa: ASSIAGVSYEQY
v_gene: TRBV5-6; j_gene: TRBJ1-2; abundance: many; CDR3aa: ASSSEANYGYT
v_gene: TRBV15; j_gene: TRBJ2-3; abundance: many; CDR3aa: ATRTGRPTDTQY
v_gene: TRBV7-3; j_gene: TRBJ2-1; abundance: many; CDR3aa: ASSIGGEQTDEQF
v_gene: TRBV6-5; j_gene: TRBJ2-7; abundance: many; CDR3aa: AAWGGGNHEQY
v_gene: TRBV10-3; j_gene: TRBJ1-4; abundance: many; CDR3aa: AISESGGFTTNEKLF
v_gene: TRBV4-1; j_gene: TRBJ2-3; abundance: many; CDR3aa: ASSLRGQSTDTQY
v_gene: TRBV20-1; j_gene: TRBJ2-1; abundance: many; CDR3aa: SVGRSSGSSNEQF